This TCR beta chain was observed in a study of OX40 agonist ivuxolimab in advanced cancers. General observations from the study: At doses 0.1 to 3.0 mg/kg, CD4+ and CD8+ clones expanded. Expanded clones belonging to CD8+ T cells outnumbered, on average, those of CD4+. Also present in some nonresponders was a low level of normalized T-cell clonal expansion.

The table came from immunoSEQ multiplex PCR; TCRdb's copy has only in-frame clones and leaves some out. The sample lists around 60,000 clones; 89% were seen once. Patients had blood sampled at baseline and again on cycle 4 day 1 and cycle 7 day 1. Turning to this clone: The target antigen is unknown.

The germline CDR1 and CDR2 sequences are SQVTM and ANQGSEA. CDR3 length: 13 residues. V shed 5 bases and J 5 bases; nucleotides not matched to a gene: 5. This TCR derives from an adult with an advanced solid tumor such as melanoma, head and neck, liver or kidney cancer. The chain employs TRBV29-1 and TRBJ1-4; 7 bases match TRBD1. The input for sequencing was CD4+ or CD8+ T cells sorted from blood, taken in a trial of the OX40 agonist ivuxolimab. Here the CDR3 reads CSVNRDSNEKLFF. CDR3 nucleotide sequence: TGCAGCGTTAACCGGGACAGCAATGAAAAACTGTTTTTT.